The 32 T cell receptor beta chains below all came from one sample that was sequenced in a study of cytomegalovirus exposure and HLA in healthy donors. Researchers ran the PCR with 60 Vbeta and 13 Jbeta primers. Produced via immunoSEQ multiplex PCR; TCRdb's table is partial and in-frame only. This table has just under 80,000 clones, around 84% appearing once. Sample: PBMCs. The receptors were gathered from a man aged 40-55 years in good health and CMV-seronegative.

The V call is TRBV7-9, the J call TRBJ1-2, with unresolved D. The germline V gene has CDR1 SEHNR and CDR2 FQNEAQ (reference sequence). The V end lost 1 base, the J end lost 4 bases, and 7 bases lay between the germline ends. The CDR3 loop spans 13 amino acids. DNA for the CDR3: TGTGCCAGCAGCTTAGGCGGCGGCTATGGCTACACCTTC. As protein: CASSLGGGYGYTF. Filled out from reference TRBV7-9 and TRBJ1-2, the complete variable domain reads DTGVSQNPRHKITKRGQNVTFRCDPISEHNRLYWYRQTLGQGPEFLTYFQNEAQLEKSRLLSDRFSAERPKGSFSTLEIQRTEQGDSAMYLCASSLGGGYGYTFGSGTRLTVV.

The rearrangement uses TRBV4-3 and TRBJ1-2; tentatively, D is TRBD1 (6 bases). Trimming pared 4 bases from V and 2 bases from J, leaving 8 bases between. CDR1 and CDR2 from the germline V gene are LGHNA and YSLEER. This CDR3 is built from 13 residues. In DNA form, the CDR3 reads TGCGCCAGCAGCCTACAGGGAAACTATGGCTACACCTTC. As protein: CASSLQGNYGYTF.

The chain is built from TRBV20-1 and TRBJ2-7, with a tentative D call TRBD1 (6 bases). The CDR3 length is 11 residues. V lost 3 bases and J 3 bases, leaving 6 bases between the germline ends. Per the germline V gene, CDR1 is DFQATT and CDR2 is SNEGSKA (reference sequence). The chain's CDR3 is CSARDSYEQYF. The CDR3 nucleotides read TGCAGTGCTAGGGACAGCTACGAGCAGTACTTC.

The CDR3 DNA is TGTGCCAGCAGACTGGAGGGCTCCTATGGCTACACCTTC. This gives the protein CASRLEGSYGYTF. The chain links TRBV27 to TRBJ1-2, with D unclear. Trimming stripped 6 bases from V and 4 bases from J, with 12 bases between. The CDR3 loop spans 13 amino acids. Germline CDR1 MNHEY, CDR2 SMNVEV (reference sequence).

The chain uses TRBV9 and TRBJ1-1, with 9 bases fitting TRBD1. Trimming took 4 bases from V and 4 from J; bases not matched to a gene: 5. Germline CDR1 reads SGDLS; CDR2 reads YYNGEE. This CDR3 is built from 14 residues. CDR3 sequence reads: CASSPTTGGTEAFF. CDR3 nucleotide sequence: TGTGCCAGCAGCCCGACGACAGGGGGCACTGAAGCTTTCTTT.

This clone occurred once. For the CDR3, the DNA is TGTGCCAGCGGGGGGGCCGGTGGCTCCTACGAGCAGTACTTC. Its protein is CASGGAGGSYEQYF. The genes are TRBV7-2 and TRBJ2-7, with D perhaps TRBD2 (7 bases). The CDR3 totals 14 residues. Germline V lookup: CDR1 SGHTA, CDR2 FQGNSA. Between the trimmed V and J ends, which lost 8 bases and 0 bases, there was a span of 14 bases.

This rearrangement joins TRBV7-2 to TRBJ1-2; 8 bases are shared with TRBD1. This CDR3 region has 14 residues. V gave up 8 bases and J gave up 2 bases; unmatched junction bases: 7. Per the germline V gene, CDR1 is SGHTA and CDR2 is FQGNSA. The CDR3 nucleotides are TGTGCCAGCCACACGACAGGGGAGAACTATGGCTACACCTTC. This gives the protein CASHTTGENYGYTF. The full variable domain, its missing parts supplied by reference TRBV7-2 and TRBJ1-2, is GAGVSQSPSNKVTEKGKDVELRCDPISGHTALYWYRQSLGQGLEFLIYFQGNSAPDKSGLPSDRFSAERTGGSVSTLTIQRTQQEDSAVYLCASHTTGENYGYTFGSGTRLTVV.

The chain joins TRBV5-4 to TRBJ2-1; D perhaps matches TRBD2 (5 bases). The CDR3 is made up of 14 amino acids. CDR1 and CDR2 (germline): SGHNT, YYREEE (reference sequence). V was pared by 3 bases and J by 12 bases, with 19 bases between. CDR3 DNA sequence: TGTGCCAGCAGCTCAGCGGAGGCGGTTCGGGGGCAGTTCTTC. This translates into CASSSAEAVRGQFF. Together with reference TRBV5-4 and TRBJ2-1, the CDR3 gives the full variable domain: ETGVTQSPTHLIKTRGQQVTLRCSSQSGHNTVSWYQQALGQGPQFIFQYYREEENGRGNFPPRFSGLQFPNYSSELNVNALELDDSALYLCASSSAEAVRGQFFGPGTRLTVL.

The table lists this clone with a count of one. CDR3 bases: TGTGCCAGCAGCCCGGAGGACAGCCCGAACACTGAAGCTTTCTTT. Amino acid sequence: CASSPEDSPNTEAFF. The chain links TRBV5-8 to TRBJ1-1; tentatively, D is TRBD1 (6 bases). V was cut by 4 bases and J by 1 base, with 14 bases left in between. The CDR3 runs 15 residues. Germline values: CDR1 SGHTS, CDR2 YDEGEE.

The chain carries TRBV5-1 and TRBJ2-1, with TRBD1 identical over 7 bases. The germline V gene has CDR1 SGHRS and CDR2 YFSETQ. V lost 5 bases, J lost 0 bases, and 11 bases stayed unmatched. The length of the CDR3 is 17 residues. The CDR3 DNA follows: TGCGCCAGCAGACACGACGGACAGGCGAGCTCCTACAATGAGCAGTTCTTC. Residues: CASRHDGQASSYNEQFF.

The CDR3 nucleotides are TGCAGCGTAGAGACTAGCGGGGCTTCATTTGCCTACGAGCAGTACTTC. It specifies CSVETSGASFAYEQYF. This sequence joins TRBV29-1 and TRBJ2-7; 11 positions match TRBD2. Germline trimming cut 6 bases from V and 2 bases from J; bases unmatched to any gene: 12. The CDR3 runs 16 residues. Per the germline V gene, CDR1 is SQVTM and CDR2 is ANQGSEA.

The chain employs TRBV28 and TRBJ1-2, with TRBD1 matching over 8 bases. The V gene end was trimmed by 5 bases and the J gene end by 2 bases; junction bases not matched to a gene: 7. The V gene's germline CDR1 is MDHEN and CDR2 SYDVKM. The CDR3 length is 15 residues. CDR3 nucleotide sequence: TGTGCCAGCAGTAAACCCGGACAGGGAAACTATGGCTACACCTTC. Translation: CASSKPGQGNYGYTF.

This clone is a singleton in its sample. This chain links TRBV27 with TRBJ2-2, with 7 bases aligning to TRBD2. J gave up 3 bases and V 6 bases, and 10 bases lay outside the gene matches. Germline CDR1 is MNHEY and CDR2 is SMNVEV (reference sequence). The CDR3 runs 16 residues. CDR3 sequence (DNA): TGTGCCAGCAGGAAGCAGCGGGATAGGGACACCGGGGAGCTGTTTTTT. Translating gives CASRKQRDRDTGELFF.

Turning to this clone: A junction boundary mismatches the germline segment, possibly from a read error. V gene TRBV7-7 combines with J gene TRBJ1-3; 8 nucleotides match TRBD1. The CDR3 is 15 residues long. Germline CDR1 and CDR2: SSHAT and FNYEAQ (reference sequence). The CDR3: CASSLSGQGGDTIYF. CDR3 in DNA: TGTGCTAGCAGCTTATCAGGACAGGGAGGAGACACCATATATTTT. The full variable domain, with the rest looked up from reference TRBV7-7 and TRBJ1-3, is GAGVSQSPRYKVTKRGQDVTLRCDPISSHATLYWYQQALGQGPEFLTYFNYEAQPDKSGLPSDRFSAERPEGSISTLTIQRTEQRDSAMYRCASSLSGQGGDTIYFGEGSWLTVV.

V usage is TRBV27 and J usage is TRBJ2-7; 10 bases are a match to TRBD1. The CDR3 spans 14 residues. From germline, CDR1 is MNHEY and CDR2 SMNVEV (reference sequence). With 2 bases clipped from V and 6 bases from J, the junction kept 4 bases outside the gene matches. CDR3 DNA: TGTGCCAGCAGTTTAGGGACAGGGGTGGGCGAGCAGTACTTC. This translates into CASSLGTGVGEQYF.

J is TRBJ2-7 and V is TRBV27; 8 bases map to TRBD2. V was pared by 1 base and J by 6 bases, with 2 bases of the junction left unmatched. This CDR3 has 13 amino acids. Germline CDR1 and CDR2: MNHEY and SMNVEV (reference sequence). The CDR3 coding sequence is TGTGCCAGCAGTTTATTTGCGGGAGGCGAGCAGTACTTC. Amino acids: CASSLFAGGEQYF.

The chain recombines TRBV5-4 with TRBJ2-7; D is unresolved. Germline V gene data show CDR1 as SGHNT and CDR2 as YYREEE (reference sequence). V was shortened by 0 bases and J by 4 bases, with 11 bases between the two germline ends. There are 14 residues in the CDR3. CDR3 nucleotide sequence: TGTGCCAGCAGCTTGGGACATGACCCGTACGAGCAGTACTTC. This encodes CASSLGHDPYEQYF.

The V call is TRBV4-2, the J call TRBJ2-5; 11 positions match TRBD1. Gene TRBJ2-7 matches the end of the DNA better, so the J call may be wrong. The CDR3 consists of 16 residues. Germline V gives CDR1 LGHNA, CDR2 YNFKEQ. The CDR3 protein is CASSQEDRGLVYEQYF. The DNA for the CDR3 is TGTGCCAGCAGCCAAGAGGACAGGGGGCTAGTGTACGAGCAGTACTTC.

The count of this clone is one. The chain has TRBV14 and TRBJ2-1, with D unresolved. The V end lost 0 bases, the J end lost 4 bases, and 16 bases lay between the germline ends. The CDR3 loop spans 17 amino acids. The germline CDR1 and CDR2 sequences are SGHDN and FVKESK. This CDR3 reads CASSQDFGLSRYNEQFF. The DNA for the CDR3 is TGTGCCAGCAGCCAAGATTTTGGGCTCTCCAGATACAATGAGCAGTTCTTC.

CDR3 nucleotide sequence: TGTGCCAGCAGCTTAAGGGACATAAGCACAGATACGCAGTATTTT. This codes for CASSLRDISTDTQYF. The chain couples TRBV7-8 to TRBJ2-3; possibly TRBD1 for D (6 bases). Germline-derived CDR1 and CDR2 are SGHVS and FQNEAQ. The CDR3 runs 15 residues. The ends were cut back, 2 bases at V and 0 bases at J, with 9 bases in the middle.

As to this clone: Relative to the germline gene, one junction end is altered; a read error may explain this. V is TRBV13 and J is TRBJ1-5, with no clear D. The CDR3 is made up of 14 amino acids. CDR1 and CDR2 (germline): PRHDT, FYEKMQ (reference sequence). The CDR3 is CASSLGNSNQPQHF. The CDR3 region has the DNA TGTGCCAGCAGTTTAGGCAATAGCAATCAGCCCCAGCATTTT.

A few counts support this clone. The chain's CDR3 is CASSLTGTSEQFF. For the CDR3, the DNA is TGTGCCAGCAGCTTAACCGGGACAAGTGAGCAGTTCTTC. The rearrangement joins TRBV7-3 to TRBJ2-1; weak D call: TRBD1 (6 bases). This CDR3 region has 13 residues. Germline-derived CDR1 and CDR2 are SGHTA and FQGTGA. Trimming pared 0 bases from V and 9 bases from J, leaving 9 bases between.

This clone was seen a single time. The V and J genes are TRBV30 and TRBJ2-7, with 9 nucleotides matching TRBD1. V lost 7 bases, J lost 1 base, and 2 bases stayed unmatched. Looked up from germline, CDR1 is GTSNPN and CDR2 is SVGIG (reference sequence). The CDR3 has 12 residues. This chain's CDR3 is CAFDRGSYEQYF. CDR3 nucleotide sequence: TGTGCCTTCGACAGGGGGTCCTACGAGCAGTACTTC.

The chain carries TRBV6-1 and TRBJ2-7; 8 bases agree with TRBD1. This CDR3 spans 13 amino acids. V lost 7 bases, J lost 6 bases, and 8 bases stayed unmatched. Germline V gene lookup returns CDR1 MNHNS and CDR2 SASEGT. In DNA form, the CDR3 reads TGTGCCAGCATCAGCACAGGGGGTGGCGAGCAGTACTTC. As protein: CASISTGGGEQYF.

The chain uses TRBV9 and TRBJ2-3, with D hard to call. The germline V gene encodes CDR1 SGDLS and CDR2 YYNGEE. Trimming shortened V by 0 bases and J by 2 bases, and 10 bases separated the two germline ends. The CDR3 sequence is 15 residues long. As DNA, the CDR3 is TGTGCCAGCAGCGTAGTTGGAGCCCCCACAGATACGCAGTATTTT. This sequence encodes CASSVVGAPTDTQYF.

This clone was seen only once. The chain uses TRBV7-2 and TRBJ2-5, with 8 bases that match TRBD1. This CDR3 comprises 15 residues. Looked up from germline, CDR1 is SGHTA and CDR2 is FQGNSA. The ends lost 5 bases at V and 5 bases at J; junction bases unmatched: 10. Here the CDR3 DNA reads TGTGCCAGCAGCGGTTCCAGGGGGCGTGTGGAGACCCAGTACTTC. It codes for CASSGSRGRVETQYF.

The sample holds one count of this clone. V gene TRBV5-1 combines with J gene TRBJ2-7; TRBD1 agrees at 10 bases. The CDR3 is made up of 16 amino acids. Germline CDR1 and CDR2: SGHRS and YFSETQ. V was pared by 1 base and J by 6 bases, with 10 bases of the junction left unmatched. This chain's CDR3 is CASSLQETGGHGEQYF. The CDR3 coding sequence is TGCGCCAGCAGCTTGCAGGAGACAGGGGGCCACGGCGAGCAGTACTTC.

DNA of the CDR3: TGTGCCAGCAGCTTAGGGTACATGGGGGGTCAATATAGCAATCAGCCCCAGCATTTT. The encoded protein is CASSLGYMGGQYSNQPQHF. The chain couples TRBV7-8 to TRBJ1-5, with D maybe TRBD1 (5 bases). CDR1 is SGHVS and CDR2 is FQNEAQ in the germline V gene. Deletions cut 1 base from V and 0 bases from J, with 19 bases between. CDR3 length equals 19 residues.

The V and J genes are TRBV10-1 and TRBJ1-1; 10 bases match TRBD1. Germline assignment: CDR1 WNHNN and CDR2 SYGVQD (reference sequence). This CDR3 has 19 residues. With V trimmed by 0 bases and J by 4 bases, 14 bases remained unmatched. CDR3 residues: CASSESRTGGDILGTEAFF. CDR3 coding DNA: TGCGCCAGCAGTGAGTCCCGGACAGGGGGGGATATACTGGGCACTGAAGCTTTCTTT.

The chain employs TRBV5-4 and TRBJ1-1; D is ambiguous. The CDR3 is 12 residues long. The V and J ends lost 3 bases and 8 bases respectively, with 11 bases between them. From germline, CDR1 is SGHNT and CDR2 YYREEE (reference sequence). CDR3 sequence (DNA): TGTGCCAGCAGCTCGGACTTAGGGGAAGCTTTCTTT. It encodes CASSSDLGEAFF. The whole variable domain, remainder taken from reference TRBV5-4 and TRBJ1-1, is ETGVTQSPTHLIKTRGQQVTLRCSSQSGHNTVSWYQQALGQGPQFIFQYYREEENGRGNFPPRFSGLQFPNYSSELNVNALELDDSALYLCASSSDLGEAFFGQGTRLTVV.

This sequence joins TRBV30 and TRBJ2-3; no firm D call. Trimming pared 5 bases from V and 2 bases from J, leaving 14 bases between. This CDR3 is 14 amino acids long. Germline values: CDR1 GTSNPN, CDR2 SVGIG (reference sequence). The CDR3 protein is CAWGSLTSTDTQYF. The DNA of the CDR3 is TGTGCCTGGGGGTCCCTGACATCCACAGATACGCAGTATTTT. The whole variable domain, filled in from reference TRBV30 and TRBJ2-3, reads SQTIHQWPATLVQPVGSPLSLECTVEGTSNPNLYWYRQAAGRGLQLLFYSVGIGQISSEVPQNLSASRPQDRQFILSSKKLLLSDSGFYLCAWGSLTSTDTQYFGPGTRLTVL.

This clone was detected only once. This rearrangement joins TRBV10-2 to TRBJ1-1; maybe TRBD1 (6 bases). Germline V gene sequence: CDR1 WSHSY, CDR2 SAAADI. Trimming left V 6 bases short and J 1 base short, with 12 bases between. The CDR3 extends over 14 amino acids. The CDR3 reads CASRAWTENTEAFF. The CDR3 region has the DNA TGCGCCAGCAGGGCCTGGACAGAGAACACTGAAGCTTTCTTT.